The entry that follows covers one T cell receptor (beta chain) sequence. The antigen remains undetermined. This CDR3 contains 13 residues. The germline V gene encodes CDR1 SEHNR and CDR2 FQNEAQ (reference sequence). Deletions cut 3 bases from V and 5 bases from J, with 11 bases between. Sorting of CD4+ naive, central memory, regulatory and stem cell-like memory cells was performed via CD45RO/CCR7/CD25/CD127/CD95/CD27. The sample comes from a study of beta chain features in type 1 diabetes. General observations from the study: cDNA sequencing could over-represent cells with high TCR expression. Any HLA effect on TCRB rearrangement was left unresolved by small sub-analyses. People with Type 1 diabetes carried modestly yet significantly shorter TCRB CDR3s in all four CD4+ subsets. For patients and controls alike, PCR might favor shorter templates to the same degree.

Expressed TCRB transcripts were sequenced because the isolated RNA had all been reverse transcribed beforehand. Here immunoSEQ multiplex PCR was the method, and the copy in TCRdb shows in-frame clones only, minus some. The sample has about 390,000 clones, 8.5% to 10% seen once. Sequencing was carried out using central memory CD4+ T cells from blood. The receptor was derived from a man under 40 with type 1 diabetes. The chain couples TRBV7-9 to TRBJ2-7, with D possibly being TRBD2 (6 bases). CDR3 sequence reads: CASSFTGVNEQYF. CDR3 bases: TGTGCCAGCAGCTTTACGGGAGTTAACGAGCAGTACTTC.